What follows is one TCR beta chain and its context. The CDR3 runs 15 residues. After removal of 4 bases from V and 3 bases from J, the junction contained 1 base not matched to a gene. CDR1 is LGHNA and CDR2 is YNFKEQ in the germline V gene. The data originate from a study of response to subunit inactivated influenza vaccine. TCRdb recomputed calls from the RT-PCR reads with MiXCR, one row per CDR3 protein. The sample has about 540,000 distinct CDR3 sequences, under 25% seen once; the top ten hold 2.8%. These records were also assigned to another study, of T cells expressing NK-cell markers. As reported in that work: TCR beta cDNA was generated via 5'RACE template switching incorporating UMIs.

The source is a man aged 50-60 years who received an inactivated influenza vaccine. The chain combines TRBV4-2 with TRBJ2-2, with 11 nucleotides matching TRBD2. Sequencing used CD4+ T cells sorted from PBMCs, obtained less than 13 days after vaccination. CDR3 DNA: TGTGCCAGCAGCCGGGGACTAGCGGACACCGGGGAGCTGTTTTTT. Its translation is CASSRGLADTGELFF.